This T cell receptor (beta chain) was obtained from a study of blood T cell repertoires in COVID-19. Looking at the study overall: The United States, Italy and Spain supplied acute and convalescent COVID-19 samples.

The CDR3 is 15 residues long. The germline gives CDR1 SNHLY, CDR2 FYNNEI. V lost 4 bases and J lost 7, with 14 bases in between. The age range of participants was 18 to 89 years, with residence in fewer than 25 US areas. Using immunoSEQ multiplex PCR, the repertoire was profiled, and TCRdb retains in-frame clones only, with some absent. The sample lists approximately 290,000 clones, 80% to 90% occurring once. The sequence derives from a woman in her thirties who had recovered from COVID-19. The chain couples TRBV2 to TRBJ1-6; D is undetermined. Sequencing was done on a sample of PBMCs or T cells enriched from blood (not recorded which). The chain's CDR3 is CASSGLEVHNSPLHF. CDR3 DNA: TGTGCCAGCAGTGGTTTAGAGGTACACAATTCACCCCTCCACTTT.